This T cell receptor (beta chain) derives from a study of CD4 T cells in relation to SARS-CoV-2 and coronaviruses. Details on this clone: Its antigen is unidentified.

This CDR3 has 16 residues. Germline V CDR1 and CDR2: KGHDR, SFDVKD. Losses at the gene ends were 5 bases for V and 0 bases for J; bases not matched to a gene: 7. Broader study findings: SARS-CoV-2-driven expansion was significantly weaker in crossreactive than monoreactive clones. Pre-pandemic and post-infection samples never came from the same donor. About 65% of donors had memory CD4+ clonotypes crossrecognizing SARS-CoV-2 and common cold coronavirus spike. This crossreactivity analysis covered spike protein alone, no other viral proteins.

Clones were read by immunoSEQ multiplex PCR, and TCRdb kept only the in-frame ones, dropping some. Among 50,000 to 65,000 clones, about 92% were seen once, and the ten largest hold approximately 0.37%. The chain links TRBV24-1 to TRBJ2-3, with 7 positions matching TRBD2. Sequencing used naive CD4+ T cells from PBMCs. Subset of the sample: naive CD4+ T cells isolated by negative enrichment. The receptor's source is an adult with COVID-19. In nucleotides, the CDR3 is TGTGCCACCAGTGGGGGGGGGTCTTCTAGCACAGATACGCAGTATTTT. It translates to CATSGGGSSSTDTQYF.